The entry below gives a single TCR beta chain sequence along with its context. The sample is drawn from a study of blood T cell repertoires in COVID-19. The CDR3 has 18 amino acids. Germline V gene sequence: CDR1 SGHAT, CDR2 FQNNGV. The V segment lost 0 bases and the J segment 7 bases; nucleotides outside the gene matches: 12. Profiled with immunoSEQ multiplex PCR; TCRdb holds only in-frame clones, not every one. The data show approximately 300,000 clones, with around 86% seen just once and 4.5% to 5.5% held by the top ten. Participants came from roughly 23 US areas, aged roughly 18 to 95 years. The chain joins TRBV11-2 to TRBJ2-1, with 10 bases identical to TRBD1. The origin of this receptor is a man aged 55 to 70 who had recovered from COVID-19. Sequencing was performed on PBMCs or T cells enriched from blood (not recorded which). CDR3 loop: CASSLDPGDRGRGNEQFF. CDR3 coding DNA: TGTGCCAGCAGCTTAGATCCAGGGGACAGGGGTCGAGGAAATGAGCAGTTCTTC.